This T cell receptor beta chain was sequenced in a study of OX40 agonist ivuxolimab in advanced cancers. This CDR3 comprises 13 residues. V was clipped by 5 bases and J by 0 bases, with 7 bases between them. Germline CDR1 and CDR2: SGHAT and FQNNGV. Exclusion of a patient followed from autoimmune disease history or systemic immunosuppression. Produced via immunoSEQ multiplex PCR; TCRdb's table is partial and in-frame only. The data hold about 86,000 clones, with more than 85% observed a single time. The sequences come from CD4+ or CD8+ T cells sorted from blood, collected in a trial of the OX40 agonist ivuxolimab. This clonotype originated in an adult with an advanced solid tumor such as melanoma, head and neck, liver or kidney cancer. The chain joins TRBV11-2 to TRBJ1-1; D ambiguous. The CDR3 DNA reads TGTGCCAGCAGCCTACAGCTGAACACTGAAGCTTTCTTT. Protein: CASSLQLNTEAFF.